This is a list of T cell receptor beta chains from one sample in a study of T cell responses to AZD1222 COVID-19 vaccine. Sequencing used immunoSEQ multiplex PCR; TCRdb keeps in-frame clones, though not all of them. The repertoire holds roughly 150,000 clones, with approximately 90% as singletons. The sequenced sample was peripheral blood, obtained 28 days after the second AZD1222 dose. Every receptor here comes from an adult who received the AZD1222 COVID-19 vaccine. The CDR3 runs from the conserved cysteine through the conserved F or W. D genes are given only for firm matches. Expanded clones are given a class, and other clones once, few, many or no size at all.

CDR3 protein	CDR3 DNA	V gene	J gene	D gene	clone size
CASSILKPLGGYGYTF	TGTGCCAGTAGTATACTGAAGCCCTTGGGAGGGTATGGCTACACCTTC	TRBV19	TRBJ1-2	.	.
CASSKTGTYGYTF	TGTGCCAGCAGCAAGACAGGGACCTATGGCTACACCTTC	TRBV5-6	TRBJ1-2	TRBD1	.
CASASGATNEKLFF	TGTGCCAGCGCCTCAGGGGCAACTAATGAAAAACTGTTTTTT	TRBV28	TRBJ1-4	.	.
CASSPGAHSTDTQYF	TGTGCCAGCAGTCCCGGCGCACATAGCACAGATACGCAGTATTTT	TRBV7-9	TRBJ2-3	.	.
CASTGQAETQYF	TGTGCCAGCACGGGACAGGCAGAGACCCAGTACTTC	TRBV2	TRBJ2-5	TRBD1	few
CASSYGGNTEAFF	TGTGCCAGCAGCTACGGGGGGAACACTGAAGCTTTCTTT	TRBV7-8	TRBJ1-1	.	.
CASSLTHSAGRVNEQFF	TGTGCCAGCAGCTTAACCCACTCAGCGGGGCGGGTTAATGAGCAGTTCTTC	TRBV11-2	TRBJ2-1	TRBD2	.
CSVWTGGMYGYTF	TGCAGCGTGTGGACAGGGGGCATGTATGGCTACACCTTC	TRBV29-1	TRBJ1-2	TRBD1	.
CASSAPTGQNTEAFF	TGTGCCAGCAGCGCACCGACAGGGCAGAACACTGAAGCTTTCTTT	TRBV9	TRBJ1-1	TRBD1	.
CASSEFLGGGYEQYF	TGCGCCAGCAGTGAATTCCTCGGAGGAGGCTACGAGCAGTACTTC	TRBV10-1	TRBJ2-7	.	.
CASSSTRLAGYPRRDTQYF	TGTGCCAGCAGCTCCACGAGGCTAGCGGGGTACCCGCGACGAGATACGCAGTATTTT	TRBV7-9	TRBJ2-3	TRBD2	.
CASSFGGANYGYTF	TGCGCCAGCAGCTTTGGGGGCGCTAACTATGGCTACACCTTC	TRBV5-1	TRBJ1-2	.	.
CASSAPGLPGEAFF	TGTGCCAGCAGCGCACCGGGACTCCCTGGTGAAGCTTTCTTT	TRBV9	TRBJ1-1	.	once
CAISDADEKLFF	TGTGCCATCAGTGACGCGGATGAAAAACTGTTTTTT	TRBV10-3	TRBJ1-4	.	.
CASSPAGGRETQYF	TGTGCCAGCAGCCCAGCGGGAGGGAGGGAGACCCAGTACTTC	TRBV7-8	TRBJ2-5	TRBD2	.
CASSLGTQGTYEQYF	TGTGCCAGTAGTCTCGGGACTCAAGGTACCTACGAGCAGTACTTC	TRBV19	TRBJ2-7	.	once
CASSHGQGRQETQYF	TGTGCCAGCAGCCACGGACAGGGGCGACAAGAGACCCAGTACTTC	TRBV7-8	TRBJ2-5	TRBD1	.
CASSYGVGAPSEQYF	TGTGCCAGCAGTTACGGAGTCGGGGCCCCCTCCGAGCAGTACTTC	TRBV6-2/TRBV6-3	TRBJ2-7	.	.
CASSTPGWGYTF	TGTGCCAGCTCGACGCCGGGGTGGGGCTACACCTTC	TRBV7-2	TRBJ1-2	.	.
CASSLMDRPNF	TGTGCCAGCAGCTTAATGGACAGGCCTAACTTC	TRBV7-9	TRBJ1-2	TRBD1	few
CASSLSGTSYNEQFF	TGTGCCAGCAGTTTGAGCGGGACATCCTACAATGAGCAGTTCTTC	TRBV6-2/TRBV6-3	TRBJ2-1	.	.
CASSDGPGRGNYGYTF	TGTGCCAGCAGTGACGGGCCAGGGAGGGGAAACTATGGCTACACCTTC	TRBV6-4	TRBJ1-2	.	few
CASSLGLGTGDYNEQFF	TGTGCCAGCAGCTTAGGACTAGGGACAGGTGATTACAATGAGCAGTTCTTC	TRBV7-6	TRBJ2-1	TRBD1	.
CASSYLGTAAYEQYF	TGTGCCAGCAGTTACCTAGGGACAGCTGCCTACGAGCAGTACTTC	TRBV6-2/TRBV6-3	TRBJ2-7	TRBD1	.